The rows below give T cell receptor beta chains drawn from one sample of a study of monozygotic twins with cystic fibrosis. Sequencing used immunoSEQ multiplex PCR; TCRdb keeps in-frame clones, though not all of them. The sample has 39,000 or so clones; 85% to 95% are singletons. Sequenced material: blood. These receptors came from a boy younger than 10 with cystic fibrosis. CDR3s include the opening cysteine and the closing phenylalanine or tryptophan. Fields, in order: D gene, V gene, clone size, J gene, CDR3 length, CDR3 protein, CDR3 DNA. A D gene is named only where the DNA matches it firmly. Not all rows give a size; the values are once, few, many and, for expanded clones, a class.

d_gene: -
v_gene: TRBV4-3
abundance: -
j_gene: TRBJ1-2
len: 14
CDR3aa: CASSQELNVYGYTF
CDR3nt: TGCGCCAGCAGCCAAGAATTAAACGTCTATGGCTACACCTTC

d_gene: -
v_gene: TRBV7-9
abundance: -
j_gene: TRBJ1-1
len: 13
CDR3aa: CASSPLGGTEAFF
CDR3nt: TGCGCCAGCAGCCCCTTAGGTGGCACTGAAGCTTTCTTT

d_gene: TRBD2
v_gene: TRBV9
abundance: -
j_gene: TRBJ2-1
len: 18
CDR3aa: CASSVVALAGGPGNEQFF
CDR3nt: TGTGCCAGCAGCGTAGTCGCACTAGCGGGGGGGCCTGGCAATGAGCAGTTCTTC

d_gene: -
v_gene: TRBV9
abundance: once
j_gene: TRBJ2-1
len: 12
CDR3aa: CASSDRTNEQFF
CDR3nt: TGTGCCAGCAGCGACAGGACTAATGAGCAGTTCTTC

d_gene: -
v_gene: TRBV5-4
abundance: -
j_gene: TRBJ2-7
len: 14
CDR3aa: CASSMYRGPYEQYF
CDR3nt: TGTGCCAGCAGCATGTACAGAGGCCCCTACGAGCAGTACTTC

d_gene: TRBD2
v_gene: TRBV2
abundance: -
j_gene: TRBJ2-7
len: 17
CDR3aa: CASSELPGGLIGLGQYF
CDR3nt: TGTGCCAGCAGTGAGTTACCGGGGGGACTGATTGGTTTGGGGCAGTACTTC

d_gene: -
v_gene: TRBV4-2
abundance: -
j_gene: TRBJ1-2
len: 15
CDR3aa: CASSQEVTPAYGYTF
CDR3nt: TGTGCCAGCAGCCAGGAGGTGACCCCGGCGTATGGCTACACCTTC

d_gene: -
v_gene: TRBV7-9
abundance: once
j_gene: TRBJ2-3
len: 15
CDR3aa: CASSLEVTKKDTQYF
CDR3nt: TGTGCCAGCAGCTTAGAAGTGACAAAAAAAGATACGCAGTATTTT

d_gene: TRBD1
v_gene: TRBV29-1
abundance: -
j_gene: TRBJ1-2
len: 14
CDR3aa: CSVDGQGDNYGYTF
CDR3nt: TGCAGCGTTGACGGACAGGGCGACAACTATGGCTACACCTTC

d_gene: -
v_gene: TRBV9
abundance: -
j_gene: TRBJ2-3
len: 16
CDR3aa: CASSAEWDAVADTQYF
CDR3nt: TGTGCCAGCAGCGCTGAATGGGACGCGGTAGCAGATACGCAGTATTTT

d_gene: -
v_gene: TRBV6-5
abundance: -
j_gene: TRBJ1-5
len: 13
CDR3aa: CASRRSLNQPQHF
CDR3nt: TGTGCCAGCAGGCGGTCCCTGAATCAGCCCCAGCATTTT

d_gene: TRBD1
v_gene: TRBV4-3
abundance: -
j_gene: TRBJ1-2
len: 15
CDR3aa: CASSPGQGVVYGYTF
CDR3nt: TGCGCCAGCAGCCCAGGACAGGGAGTCGTATATGGCTACACCTTC

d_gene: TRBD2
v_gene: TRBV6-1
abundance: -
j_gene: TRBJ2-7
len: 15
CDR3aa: CASSEDSSGSYEQYF
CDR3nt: TGTGCCAGCAGTGAAGACTCTAGCGGTTCCTACGAGCAGTACTTC

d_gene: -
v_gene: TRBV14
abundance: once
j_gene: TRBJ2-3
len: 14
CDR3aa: CASSQVSGSDTQYF
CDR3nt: TGTGCCAGCAGCCAAGTCAGCGGGTCAGATACGCAGTATTTT

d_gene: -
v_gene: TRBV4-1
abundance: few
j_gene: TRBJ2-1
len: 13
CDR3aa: CASSIGGGNEQFF
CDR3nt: TGCGCCAGCAGCATTGGGGGAGGCAATGAGCAGTTCTTC

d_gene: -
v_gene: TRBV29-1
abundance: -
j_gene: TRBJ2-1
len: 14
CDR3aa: CSVDFPREYNEQFF
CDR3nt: TGCAGCGTTGATTTCCCAAGGGAATATAATGAGCAGTTCTTC

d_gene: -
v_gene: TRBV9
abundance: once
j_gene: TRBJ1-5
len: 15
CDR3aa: CASSVGTGRDQPQHF
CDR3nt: TGTGCCAGCAGCGTAGGTACAGGGAGGGATCAGCCCCAGCATTTT

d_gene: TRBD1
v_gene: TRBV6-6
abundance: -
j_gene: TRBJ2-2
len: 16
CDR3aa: CASSPTGATVTGELFF
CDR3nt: TGTGCCAGCAGTCCCACAGGGGCCACTGTCACCGGGGAGCTGTTTTTT

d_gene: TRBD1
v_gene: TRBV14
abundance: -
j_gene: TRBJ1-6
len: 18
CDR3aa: CASSQEGTGGTYNSPLHF
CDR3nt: TGTGCCAGCAGCCAAGAGGGGACAGGGGGTACCTATAATTCACCCCTCCACTTT

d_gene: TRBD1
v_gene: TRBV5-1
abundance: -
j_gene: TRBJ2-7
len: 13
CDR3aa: CASRSTGGYEQYF
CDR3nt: TGCGCCAGCAGAAGCACAGGGGGCTACGAGCAGTACTTC

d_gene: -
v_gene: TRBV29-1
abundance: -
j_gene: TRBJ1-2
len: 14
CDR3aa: CSVGQGMDRYGYTF
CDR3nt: TGCAGCGTTGGTCAGGGAATGGACCGTTATGGCTACACCTTC

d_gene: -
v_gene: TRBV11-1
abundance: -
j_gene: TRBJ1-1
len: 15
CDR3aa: CASSLSLGRRLEAFF
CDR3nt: TGTGCCAGCAGCTTAAGTTTAGGCAGAAGGCTAGAAGCTTTCTTT

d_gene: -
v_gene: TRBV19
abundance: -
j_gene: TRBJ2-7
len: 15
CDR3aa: CASSMGGQLAYEQYF
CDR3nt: TGTGCCAGTAGTATGGGGGGACAGCTCGCATACGAGCAGTACTTC

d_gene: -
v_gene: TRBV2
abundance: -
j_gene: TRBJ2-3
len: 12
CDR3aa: CASSVMGDTQYF
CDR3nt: TGTGCCAGCAGCGTAATGGGGGATACGCAGTATTTT

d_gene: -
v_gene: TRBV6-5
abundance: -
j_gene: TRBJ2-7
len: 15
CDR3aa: CASSHRDGVLYEQYF
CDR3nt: TGTGCCAGCAGCCACAGGGACGGTGTACTCTACGAGCAGTACTTC

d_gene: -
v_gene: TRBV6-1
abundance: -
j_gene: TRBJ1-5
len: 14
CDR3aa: CASSEVVDNQPQHF
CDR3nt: TGTGCCAGCAGTGAAGTGGTGGACAATCAGCCCCAGCATTTT

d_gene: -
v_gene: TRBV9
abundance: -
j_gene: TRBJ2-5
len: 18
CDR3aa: CASSVGDGRPRAAETQYF
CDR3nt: TGTGCCAGCAGCGTAGGGGATGGGAGGCCCCGAGCGGCGGAGACCCAGTACTTC

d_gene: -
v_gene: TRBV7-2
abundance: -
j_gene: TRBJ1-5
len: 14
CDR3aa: CASSRDVGNQPQHF
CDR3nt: TGTGCCAGCAGCCGGGACGTTGGCAATCAGCCCCAGCATTTT

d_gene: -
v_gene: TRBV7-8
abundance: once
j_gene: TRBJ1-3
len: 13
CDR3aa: CASSSTPIYTIYF
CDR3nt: TGTGCCAGCAGCTCTACCCCGATATACACCATATATTTT

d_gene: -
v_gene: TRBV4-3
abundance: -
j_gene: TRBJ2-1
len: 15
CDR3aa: CASSQEGDSDYEQFF
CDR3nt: TGCGCCAGCAGCCAAGAAGGGGACTCAGATTATGAGCAGTTCTTC

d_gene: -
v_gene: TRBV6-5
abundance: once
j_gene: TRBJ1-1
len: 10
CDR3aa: CASSYRPAFF
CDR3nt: TGTGCCAGCAGTTACAGGCCGGCTTTCTTT

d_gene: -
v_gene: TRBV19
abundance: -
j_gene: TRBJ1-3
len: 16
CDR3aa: CASSGGWVSSGNTIYF
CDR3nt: TGTGCCAGTAGTGGTGGTTGGGTCTCCTCTGGAAACACCATATATTTT